A single T cell receptor (beta chain) is shown here with its context. This record comes from a study of blood T cell repertoires in COVID-19. Study context: PBMCs, B-cell-depleted T cells, or T cells were the source of the cDNA or gDNA that made up the material.

Trimming took off 3 bases at V and 1 base at J, with 14 bases between the two ends. CDR1 is SGHAT and CDR2 is FQNNGV in the germline V gene. The length of the CDR3 is 16 residues. TCRdb's copy holds only in-frame clones and misses some; the assay was immunoSEQ multiplex PCR. Altogether roughly 200,000 clones are present, roughly 80% being singletons, with the ten largest covering around 7.8%. Seattle cases were enrolled at active infection and followed longitudinally. V gene TRBV11-2 combines with J gene TRBJ2-3; no firm D call. The receptor was derived from a woman aged 55-70 years with COVID-19, enrolled during active disease. Sequencing was carried out using peripheral blood. CDR3 sequence (DNA): TGTGCCAGCAGCTTTGGCGGATTCTCCCGCACAGATACGCAGTATTTT. Encoded protein: CASSFGGFSRTDTQYF.